Below, one T cell receptor beta chain is given with its context. The antigen is undetermined. Included in the TCR beta cDNA libraries were unique molecular identifiers. Starting from roughly 1.1 to 9.2 million T cells, the study yielded 500,000 or so cDNA molecules. TCRdb itself ran the PCR reads through MiXCR, one entry per CDR3 protein. The sample has roughly 540,000 distinct CDR3 sequences; 34% are singletons. The sample comes from a study of post-analysis software for immune sequencing data. Study results and caveats: Normalized Chao1 diversity in multiple sclerosis patients fell significantly below that of controls.

This TCR was recovered from a girl younger than 18 with multiple sclerosis. The sample taken for sequencing was blood.

The CDR3, as DNA: TGTGCCAGTAGTCTCGTAATCAATCAGCCCCAGCATTTT. Translated, it gives CASSLVINQPQHF. The rearrangement uses TRBV19 and TRBJ1-5, with no clear D. This CDR3 contains 13 residues. CDR1 is LNHDA and CDR2 is SQIVND in the germline V gene (reference sequence). V was trimmed by 5 bases and J by 3 bases, leaving 8 bases between them.